What follows describes a single T cell receptor (beta chain). Its antigen is unknown. The sample is drawn from a study of T cell responses to AZD1222 COVID-19 vaccine. Clones were sequenced by immunoSEQ multiplex PCR, and TCRdb holds only the in-frame ones, with some missing. Of about 130,000 clones listed, about 80% are singletons. Broader study findings: Nearly half of spike-specific TCRs reportedly go after variant regions that carry no mutations.

Germline V gene data show CDR1 as SEHNR and CDR2 as FQNEAQ (reference sequence). The length of the CDR3 is 14 residues. Trimming removed 5 bases from V and 3 bases from J, with 14 bases in between. The material sequenced was peripheral blood, taken on day 0 of AZD1222 vaccination. This chain joins TRBV7-9 and TRBJ2-7, with D perhaps matching TRBD1 (6 bases). This sequence originates from an adult in good health. The CDR3 sequence is CASSHRASFYEQYF. The CDR3 nucleotides are TGTGCCAGCAGCCACAGGGCGTCCTTCTACGAGCAGTACTTC.